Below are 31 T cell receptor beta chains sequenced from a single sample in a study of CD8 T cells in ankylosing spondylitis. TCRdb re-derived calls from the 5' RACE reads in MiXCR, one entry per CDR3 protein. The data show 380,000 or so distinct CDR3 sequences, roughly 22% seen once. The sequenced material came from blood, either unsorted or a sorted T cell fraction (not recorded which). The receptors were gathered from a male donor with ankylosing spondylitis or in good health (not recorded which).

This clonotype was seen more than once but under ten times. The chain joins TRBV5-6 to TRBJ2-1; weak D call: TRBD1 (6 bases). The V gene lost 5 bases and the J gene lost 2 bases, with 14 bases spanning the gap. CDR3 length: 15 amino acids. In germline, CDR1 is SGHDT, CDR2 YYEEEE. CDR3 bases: TGTGCCAGCAGACCCACAGGGTACCCCTACAATGAGCAGTTCTTC. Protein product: CASRPTGYPYNEQFF.

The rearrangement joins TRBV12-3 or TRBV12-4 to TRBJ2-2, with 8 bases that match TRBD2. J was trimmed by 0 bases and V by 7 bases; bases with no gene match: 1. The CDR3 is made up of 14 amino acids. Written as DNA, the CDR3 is TGTGCCAGCACGGGGGGGGCGAACACCGGGGAGCTGTTTTTT. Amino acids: CASTGGANTGELFF.

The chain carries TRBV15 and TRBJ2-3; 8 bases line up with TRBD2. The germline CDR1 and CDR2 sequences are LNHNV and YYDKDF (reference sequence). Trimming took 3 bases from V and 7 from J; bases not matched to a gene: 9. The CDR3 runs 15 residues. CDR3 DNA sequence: TGTGCCACCAGCAGTCCGGGGGCTAGCGGGCATACGCAGTATTTT. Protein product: CATSSPGASGHTQYF. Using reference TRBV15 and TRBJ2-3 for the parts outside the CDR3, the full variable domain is DAMVIQNPRYQVTQFGKPVTLSCSQTLNHNVMYWYQQKSSQAPKLLFHYYDKDFNNEADTPDNFQSRRPNTSFCFLDIRSPGLGDTAMYLCATSSPGASGHTQYFGPGTRLTVL.

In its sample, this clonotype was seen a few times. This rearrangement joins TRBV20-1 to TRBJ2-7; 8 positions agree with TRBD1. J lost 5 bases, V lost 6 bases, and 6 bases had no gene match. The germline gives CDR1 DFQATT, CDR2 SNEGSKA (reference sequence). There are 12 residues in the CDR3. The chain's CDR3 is CSAVQGVHEQYF. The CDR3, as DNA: TGCAGTGCCGTACAGGGGGTCCACGAGCAGTACTTC.

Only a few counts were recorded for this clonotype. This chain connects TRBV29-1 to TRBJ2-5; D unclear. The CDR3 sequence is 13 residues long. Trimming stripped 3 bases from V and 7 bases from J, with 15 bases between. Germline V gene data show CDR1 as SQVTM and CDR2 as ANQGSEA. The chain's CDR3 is CSVEAGLGATQYF. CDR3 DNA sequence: TGCAGCGTTGAGGCCGGGCTCGGAGCGACCCAGTACTTC.

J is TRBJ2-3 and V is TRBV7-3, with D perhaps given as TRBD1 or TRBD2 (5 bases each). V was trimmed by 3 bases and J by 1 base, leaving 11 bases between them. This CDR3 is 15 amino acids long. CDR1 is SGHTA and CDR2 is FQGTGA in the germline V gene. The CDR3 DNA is TGTGCCAGCAGCTTTTATCAGGGAGGCACAGATACGCAGTATTTT. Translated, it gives CASSFYQGGTDTQYF.

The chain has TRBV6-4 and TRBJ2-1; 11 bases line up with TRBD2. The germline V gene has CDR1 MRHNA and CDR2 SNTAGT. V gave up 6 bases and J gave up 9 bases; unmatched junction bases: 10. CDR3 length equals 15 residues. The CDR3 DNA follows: TGTGCCAGCAGCCCCTTAGCGGGGGGGCCGGGTGAGCAGTTCTTC. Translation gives CASSPLAGGPGEQFF.

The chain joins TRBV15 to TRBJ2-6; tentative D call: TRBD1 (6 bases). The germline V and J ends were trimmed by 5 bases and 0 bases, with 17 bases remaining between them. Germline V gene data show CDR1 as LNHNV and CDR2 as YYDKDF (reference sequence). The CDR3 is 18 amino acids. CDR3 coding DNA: TGTGCCACCAGCCCACGGGACACCGCATACTCTGGGGCCAACGTCCTGACTTTC. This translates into CATSPRDTAYSGANVLTF.

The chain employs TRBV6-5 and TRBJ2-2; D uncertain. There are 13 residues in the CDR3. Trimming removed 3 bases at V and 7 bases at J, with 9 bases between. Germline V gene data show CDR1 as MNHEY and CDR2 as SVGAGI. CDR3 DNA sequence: TGTGCCAGCAGTTATGCCTCAGGCGGGGAGCTGTTTTTT. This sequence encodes CASSYASGGELFF.

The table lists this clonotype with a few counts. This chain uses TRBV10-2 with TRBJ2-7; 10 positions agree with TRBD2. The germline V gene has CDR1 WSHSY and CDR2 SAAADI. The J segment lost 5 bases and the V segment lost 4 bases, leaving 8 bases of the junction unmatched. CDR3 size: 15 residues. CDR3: CASSGLAGDEHEQYF. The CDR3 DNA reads TGCGCCAGCAGTGGCCTAGCGGGGGACGAACACGAGCAGTACTTC.

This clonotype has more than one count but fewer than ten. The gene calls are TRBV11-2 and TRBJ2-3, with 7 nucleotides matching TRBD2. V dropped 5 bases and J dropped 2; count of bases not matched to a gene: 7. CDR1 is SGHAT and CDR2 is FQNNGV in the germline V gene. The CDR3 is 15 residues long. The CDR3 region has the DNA TGTGCCAGCAGCCACGATGCGGGGGACACAGATACGCAGTATTTT. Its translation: CASSHDAGDTDTQYF.

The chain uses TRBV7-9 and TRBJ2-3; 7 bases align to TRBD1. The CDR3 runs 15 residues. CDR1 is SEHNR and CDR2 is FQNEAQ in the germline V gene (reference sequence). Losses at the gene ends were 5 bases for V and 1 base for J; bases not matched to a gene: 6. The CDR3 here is CASSQQGHGTDTQYF. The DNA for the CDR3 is TGTGCCAGCAGCCAACAGGGGCATGGCACAGATACGCAGTATTTT.

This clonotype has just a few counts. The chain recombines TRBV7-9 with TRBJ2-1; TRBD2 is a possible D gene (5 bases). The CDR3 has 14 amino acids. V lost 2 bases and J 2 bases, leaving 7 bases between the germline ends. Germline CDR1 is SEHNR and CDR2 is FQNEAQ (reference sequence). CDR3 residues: CASSLTGTYNEQFF. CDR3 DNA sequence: TGTGCCAGCAGCTTAACCGGGACCTACAATGAGCAGTTCTTC.

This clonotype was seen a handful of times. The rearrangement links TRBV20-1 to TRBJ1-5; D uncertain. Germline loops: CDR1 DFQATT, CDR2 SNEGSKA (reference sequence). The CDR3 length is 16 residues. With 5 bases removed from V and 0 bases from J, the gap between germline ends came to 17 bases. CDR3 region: CSAQPLTENSNQPQHF. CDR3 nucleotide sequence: TGCAGTGCTCAACCGCTAACAGAGAATAGCAATCAGCCCCAGCATTTT.

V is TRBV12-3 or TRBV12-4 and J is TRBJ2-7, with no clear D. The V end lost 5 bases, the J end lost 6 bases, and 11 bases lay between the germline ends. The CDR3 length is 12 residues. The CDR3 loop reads CASSRIALEQYF. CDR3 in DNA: TGTGCCAGCAGTAGAATAGCCCTCGAGCAGTACTTC.

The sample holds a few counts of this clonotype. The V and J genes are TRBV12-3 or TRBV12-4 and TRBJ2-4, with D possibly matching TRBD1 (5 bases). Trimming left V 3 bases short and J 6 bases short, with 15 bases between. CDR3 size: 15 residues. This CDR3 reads CASSLGQELRNIQYF. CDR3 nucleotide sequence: TGTGCCAGCAGTTTGGGGCAGGAGTTGCGAAACATTCAGTACTTC.

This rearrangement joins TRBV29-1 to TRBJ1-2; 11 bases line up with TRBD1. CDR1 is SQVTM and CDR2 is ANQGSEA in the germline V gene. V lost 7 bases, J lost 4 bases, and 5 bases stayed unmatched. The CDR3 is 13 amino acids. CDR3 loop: CSAKGQGVYGYTF. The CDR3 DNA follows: TGCAGCGCCAAGGGACAGGGGGTCTATGGCTACACCTTC.

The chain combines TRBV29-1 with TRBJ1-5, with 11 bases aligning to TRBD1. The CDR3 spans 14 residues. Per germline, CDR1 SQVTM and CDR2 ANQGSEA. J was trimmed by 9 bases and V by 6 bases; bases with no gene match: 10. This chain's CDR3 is CSVAGQGVPSPQHF. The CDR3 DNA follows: TGCAGCGTGGCGGGACAGGGGGTGCCTTCGCCCCAGCATTTT.

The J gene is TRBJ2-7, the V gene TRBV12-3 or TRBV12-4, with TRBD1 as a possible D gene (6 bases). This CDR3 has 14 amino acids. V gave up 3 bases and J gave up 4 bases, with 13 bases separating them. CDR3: CASSFWQGHYEQYF. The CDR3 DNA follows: TGTGCCAGCAGTTTCTGGCAGGGGCATTACGAGCAGTACTTC.

In DNA, the CDR3 is TGTGCCAGCAGTCCGATAGGGGCGGGGGGCCCCACAGATACGCAGTATTTT. Protein: CASSPIGAGGPTDTQYF. The chain employs TRBV6-1 and TRBJ2-3, with TRBD2 identical over 8 bases. Unmatched junction bases numbered 12, after V lost 5 bases and J lost 2 bases. The CDR3 runs to 17 residues. In germline, CDR1 is MNHNS, CDR2 SASEGT.

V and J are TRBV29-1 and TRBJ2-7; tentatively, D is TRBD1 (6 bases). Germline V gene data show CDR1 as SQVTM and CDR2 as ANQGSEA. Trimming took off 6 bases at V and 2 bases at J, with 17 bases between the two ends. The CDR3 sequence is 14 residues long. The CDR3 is CSVAEGDTTYEQYF. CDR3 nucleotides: TGCAGCGTCGCAGAAGGGGACACGACCTACGAGCAGTACTTC.

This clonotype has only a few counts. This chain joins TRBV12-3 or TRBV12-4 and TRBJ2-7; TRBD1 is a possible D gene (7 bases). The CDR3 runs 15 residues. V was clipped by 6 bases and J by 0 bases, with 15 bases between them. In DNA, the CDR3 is TGTGCCAGCAGGATAAGGGGGGACAGCTCCTACGAGCAGTACTTC. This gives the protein CASRIRGDSSYEQYF.

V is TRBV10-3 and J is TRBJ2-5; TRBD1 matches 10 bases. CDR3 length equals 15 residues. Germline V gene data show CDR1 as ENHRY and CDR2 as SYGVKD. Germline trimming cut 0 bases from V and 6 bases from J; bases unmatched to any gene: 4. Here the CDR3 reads CAISESMDRGKTQYF. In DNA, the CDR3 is TGTGCCATCAGTGAGTCGATGGACAGGGGGAAGACCCAGTACTTC.

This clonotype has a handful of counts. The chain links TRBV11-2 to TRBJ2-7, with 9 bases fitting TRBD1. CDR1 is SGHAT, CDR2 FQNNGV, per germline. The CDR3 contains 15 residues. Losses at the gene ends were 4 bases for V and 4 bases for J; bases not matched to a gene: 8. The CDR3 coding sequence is TGTGCCAGCAGCTCGGTGGACAGGGGCAGTTACGAGCAGTACTTC. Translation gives CASSSVDRGSYEQYF.

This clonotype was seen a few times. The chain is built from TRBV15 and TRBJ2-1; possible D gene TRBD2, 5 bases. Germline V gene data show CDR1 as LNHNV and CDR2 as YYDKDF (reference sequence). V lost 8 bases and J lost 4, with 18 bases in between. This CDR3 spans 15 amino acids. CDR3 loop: CATAKRSTPYNEQFF. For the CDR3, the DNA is TGTGCCACCGCCAAGCGGTCGACCCCATACAATGAGCAGTTCTTC.

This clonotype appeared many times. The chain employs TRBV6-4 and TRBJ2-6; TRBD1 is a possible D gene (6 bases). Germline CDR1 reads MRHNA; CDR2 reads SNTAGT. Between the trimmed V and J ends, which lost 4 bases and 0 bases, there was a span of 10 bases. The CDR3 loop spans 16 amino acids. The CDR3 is CASSAMTGSGANVLTF. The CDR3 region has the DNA TGTGCCAGCAGTGCCATGACAGGCTCTGGGGCCAACGTCCTGACTTTC.

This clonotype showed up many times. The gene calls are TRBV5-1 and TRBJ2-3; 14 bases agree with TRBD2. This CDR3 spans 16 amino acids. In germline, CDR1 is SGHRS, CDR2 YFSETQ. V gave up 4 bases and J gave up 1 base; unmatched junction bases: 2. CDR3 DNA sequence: TGCGCCAGCAGCGCGGGACTAGCGGGGGGCACAGATACGCAGTATTTT. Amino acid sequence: CASSAGLAGGTDTQYF. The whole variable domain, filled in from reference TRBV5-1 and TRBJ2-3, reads KAGVTQTPRYLIKTRGQQVTLSCSPISGHRSVSWYQQTPGQGLQFLFEYFSETQRNKGNFPGRFSGRQFSNSRSEMNVSTLELGDSALYLCASSAGLAGGTDTQYFGPGTRLTVL.

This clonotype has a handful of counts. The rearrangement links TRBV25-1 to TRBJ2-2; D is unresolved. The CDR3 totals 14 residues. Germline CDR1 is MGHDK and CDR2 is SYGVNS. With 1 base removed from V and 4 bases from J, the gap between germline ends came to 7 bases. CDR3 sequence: CASSELKSTGELFF. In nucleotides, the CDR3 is TGTGCCAGCAGTGAATTGAAGAGCACCGGGGAGCTGTTTTTT. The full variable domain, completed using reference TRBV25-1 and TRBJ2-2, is EADIYQTPRYLVIGTGKKITLECSQTMGHDKMYWYQQDPGMELHLIHYSYGVNSTEKGDLSSESTVSRIRTEHFPLTLESARPSHTSQYLCASSELKSTGELFFGEGSRLTVL.

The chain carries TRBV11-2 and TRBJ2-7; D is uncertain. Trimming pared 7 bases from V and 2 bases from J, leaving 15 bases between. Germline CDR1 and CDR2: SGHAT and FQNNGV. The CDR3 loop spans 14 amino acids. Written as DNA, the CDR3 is TGTGCCAGCAACGACTTCGACAAACCCTACGAGCAGTACTTC. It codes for CASNDFDKPYEQYF.

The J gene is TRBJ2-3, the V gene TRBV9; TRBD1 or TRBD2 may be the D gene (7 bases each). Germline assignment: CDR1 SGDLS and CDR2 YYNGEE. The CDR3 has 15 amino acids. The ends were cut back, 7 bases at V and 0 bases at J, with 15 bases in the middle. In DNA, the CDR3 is TGTGCCAGCGAGGGAGGGGGCTCTAGCACAGATACGCAGTATTTT. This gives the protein CASEGGGSSTDTQYF.

CDR3 DNA sequence: TGTGCCACCAGAGAGGTTGGACAGATCACCTACGAGCAGTACTTC. Translating gives CATREVGQITYEQYF. This chain joins TRBV19 and TRBJ2-7; the D gene is possibly TRBD1 (6 bases). In germline, CDR1 is LNHDA, CDR2 SQIVND (reference sequence). V was trimmed by 10 bases and J by 2 bases, leaving 21 bases between them. The CDR3 length is 15 residues.